These T cell receptor beta chains were read from a single sample in a study of T cell repertoires in cytomegalovirus infection. TCRdb fed the reads into MiXCR, producing one record per CDR3 protein. Among 250,000 or so distinct CDR3 sequences listed, over 9% were seen once. Input material: PBMCs. The receptors stem from a human donor in good health (CMV status not recorded). Some clones in this sample may be carry-over from other donors' samples. Each CDR3 is given with its conserved first and last residue.

TRBJ2-3	TRBV7-2	CASGDDTQYF
TRBJ2-1	TRBV6-2/TRBV6-3	CASSYIATSYSEQFF
TRBJ1-1	TRBV10-3	CAIKQGPNTEAFF
TRBJ1-3	TRBV6-6	CASSYSEGATGNTIYF
TRBJ1-3	TRBV7-9	CASSLGFRTVRSGNTIYF
TRBJ2-7	TRBV27	CASSLSLRGSSYEQYF
TRBJ1-1	TRBV14	CASSQEVANTEAFF
TRBJ1-6	TRBV7-2	CASSPGTASPNSPLHF
TRBJ2-5	TRBV7-2	CASSLEGVGETQYF
TRBJ1-1	TRBV6-2/TRBV6-3	CASSYESGQGSWGTEAFF
TRBJ1-5	TRBV12-3/TRBV12-4	CASSLGTGGTRSNQPQHF
TRBJ2-7	TRBV20-1	CSATGRGLAEQYF
TRBJ2-2	TRBV10-3	CATSRLADTGELFF
TRBJ1-1	TRBV19	CASSIASPGARGNTEAFF